This TCR beta chain came from a study of shared clonotypes between healthy human individuals. Concerning this clone itself: Its antigen is undetermined.

An assay was performed, and its level was deep. TCRdb keeps only in-frame clones here, not all; method: immunoSEQ multiplex PCR. The table lists more than 2,000,000 clones, more than 80% of them singletons, with around 0.14% in the top ten. Losses at the gene ends were 3 bases for V and 1 base for J; bases not matched to a gene: 5. Germline V CDR1 and CDR2: LGHNA, YSLEER. CDR3 length: 16 residues. Study-level findings and limits: Sequencing depth was a factor that was expected to affect clonotype sharing among donors. Naive CD4 clonotypes overlapped across a few donors at roughly 5.1%.

CD4+ cell separation produced CD45RA+ naive and CD45RA-negative memory subsets. The rearrangement uses TRBV4-3 and TRBJ2-3; 9 bases line up with TRBD2. Sequencing input: naive CD4+ T cells sorted from blood. This sample's subset: CD45RA+ positively selected. This sequence was found in a young man in good health. In nucleotides, the CDR3 is TGCGCCAGCAGCCAGGTTAGCGGGAGAGGCACAGATACGCAGTATTTT. It is translated as CASSQVSGRGTDTQYF.